The 18 T cell receptor beta chains listed next were all sequenced from one sample in a study of blood T cell repertoires in COVID-19. The assay was immunoSEQ multiplex PCR, and TCRdb's table has in-frame clones only and misses some. The sample consists of 200,000 to 250,000 clones, about four fifths of them appearing once. The specimen sequenced was PBMCs or T cells enriched from blood (not recorded which). These receptors came from a man aged 55 to 70 who had recovered from COVID-19.

J is TRBJ2-3 and V is TRBV4-3, with D unresolved. Germline assignment: CDR1 LGHNA and CDR2 YSLEER. V dropped 4 bases and J dropped 6 bases, with 11 bases sitting between them. The CDR3 is made up of 13 amino acids. The CDR3 region has the DNA TGCGCCAGCAGCCTCGTAGAGTTCGATACGCAGTATTTT. This translates into CASSLVEFDTQYF.

The chain uses TRBV19 and TRBJ1-1; D not resolved. Germline CDR1 LNHDA, CDR2 SQIVND (reference sequence). Between the trimmed V and J ends, which lost 3 bases and 10 bases, there was a span of 15 bases. This CDR3 has 13 residues. The CDR3 nucleotides are TGTGCCAGTAGTATCCCGTCGGGAGGCGTAGCTTTCTTT. This gives the protein CASSIPSGGVAFF. The whole variable domain, remainder taken from reference TRBV19 and TRBJ1-1, is DGGITQSPKYLFRKEGQNVTLSCEQNLNHDAMYWYRQDPGQGLRLIYYSQIVNDFQKGDIAEGYSVSREKKESFPLTVTSAQKNPTAFYLCASSIPSGGVAFFGQGTRLTVV.

The chain uses TRBV5-1 and TRBJ2-6; TRBD1 aligns across 8 bases. V dropped 4 bases and J dropped 0; count of bases not matched to a gene: 12. The CDR3 spans 19 residues. CDR1 and CDR2 from the germline V gene are SGHRS and YFSETQ. As DNA, the CDR3 is TGCGCCAGCAGCGTGAGGACAGGGAAACTCCCCTCTGGGGCCAACGTCCTGACTTTC. This codes for CASSVRTGKLPSGANVLTF.

This chain joins TRBV5-5 and TRBJ1-5, with a possible D match to TRBD1 (5 bases). The CDR3 sequence is 14 residues long. Trimming left V 3 bases short and J 6 bases short, with 13 bases between. Germline CDR1 is SGHKS and CDR2 is YYEKEE (reference sequence). Here the CDR3 reads CASSSGTVSQPQHF. The DNA of the CDR3 is TGTGCCAGCAGCTCCGGGACTGTCAGTCAGCCCCAGCATTTT.

This chain links TRBV3-1 (or the pseudogene TRBV3-2) with TRBJ2-1; 10 nucleotides align to TRBD2. Losses at the gene ends were 8 bases for V and 8 bases for J; bases not matched to a gene: 9. The CDR3 covers 14 residues. Germline V gene lookup returns CDR1 LGHDT and CDR2 YNNKEL (reference sequence). CDR3 region: CASRSGTSAYEQFF. Written as DNA, the CDR3 is TGTGCCAGCCGATCCGGGACTAGCGCTTATGAGCAGTTCTTC.

The J gene is TRBJ2-7, the V gene TRBV18; weak D call: TRBD1 (5 bases). V was shortened by 6 bases and J by 3 bases, with 12 bases between the two germline ends. Germline lookup yields CDR1 KGHSH and CDR2 LQKENI. This CDR3 comprises 13 residues. CDR3 in DNA: TGTGCCAGCTCGCTCCTCGACAGCTACGAGCAGTACTTC. Its translation is CASSLLDSYEQYF. Using reference TRBV18 and TRBJ2-7 for the parts outside the CDR3, the full variable domain is NAGVMQNPRHLVRRRGQEARLRCSPMKGHSHVYWYRQLPEEGLKFMVYLQKENIIDESGMPKERFSAEFPKEGPSILRIQQVVRGDSAAYFCASSLLDSYEQYFGPGTRLTVT.

The rearrangement uses TRBV5-1 and TRBJ1-2; 8 bases fit TRBD1. This CDR3 spans 14 amino acids. Per germline, CDR1 SGHRS and CDR2 YFSETQ. Germline trimming cut 0 bases from V and 6 bases from J; bases unmatched to any gene: 4. The CDR3 loop is CASSLVATGDGYTF. CDR3 nucleotides: TGCGCCAGCAGCTTGGTCGCGACAGGGGATGGCTACACCTTC. Complete variable domain (other parts from reference TRBV5-1 and TRBJ1-2): KAGVTQTPRYLIKTRGQQVTLSCSPISGHRSVSWYQQTPGQGLQFLFEYFSETQRNKGNFPGRFSGRQFSNSRSEMNVSTLELGDSALYLCASSLVATGDGYTFGSGTRLTVV.

In its sample, this clone was seen a few times. The J gene is TRBJ1-1, the V gene TRBV5-4, with TRBD1 matching over 7 bases. V was clipped by 5 bases and J by 2 bases; unmatched bases: 9. CDR1 SGHNT and CDR2 YYREEE come from the germline V gene (reference sequence). The CDR3 runs to 15 residues. The CDR3 sequence: CASRLRGAPNTEAFF. DNA for the CDR3: TGTGCCAGCAGACTCAGGGGGGCACCCAACACTGAAGCTTTCTTT.

The chain links TRBV6-5 to TRBJ1-1, with 9 bases that match TRBD1. This CDR3 is built from 15 residues. Per the germline V gene, CDR1 is MNHEY and CDR2 is SVGAGI. With 5 bases clipped from V and 1 base from J, the junction kept 5 bases outside the gene matches. This chain's CDR3 is CASSNNRGQNTEAFF. In DNA form, the CDR3 reads TGTGCCAGCAGTAACAACAGGGGGCAGAACACTGAAGCTTTCTTT.

As regards this clone: One end of the junction fails to match germline, which may point to a read error. The chain has TRBV5-1 and TRBJ2-5; 10 nucleotides line up with TRBD2. This CDR3 contains 15 residues. Germline values: CDR1 SGHRS, CDR2 YFSETQ. CDR3 loop: CVSSPLAGDQETQYF. DNA of the CDR3: TGCGTCAGCAGCCCCCTAGCGGGGGACCAAGAGACCCAGTACTTC.

J is TRBJ2-1 and V is TRBV10-2; 13 bases match TRBD2. With V trimmed by 3 bases and J by 10 bases, 21 bases remained unmatched. Per the germline V gene, CDR1 is WSHSY and CDR2 is SAAADI. The CDR3 runs to 20 residues. In DNA, the CDR3 is TGCGCCAGCAGTGACCTCGCGACTAGCGGGGGGCGATCGGGTCGTCGGGAGCAGTTCTTC. Translating it yields CASSDLATSGGRSGRREQFF.

This chain connects TRBV5-1 to TRBJ2-5, with D hard to call. This CDR3 contains 12 residues. V shed 4 bases and J shed 2 bases, with 6 bases lying between them. Germline-derived CDR1 and CDR2 are SGHRS and YFSETQ. CDR3 coding DNA: TGCGCCAGCAGCCGGGTACAAGAGACCCAGTACTTC. Translating gives CASSRVQETQYF.

This chain connects TRBV7-2 to TRBJ2-5; 10 bases agree with TRBD2. This CDR3 is built from 17 residues. The V segment lost 0 bases and the J segment 4 bases; nucleotides outside the gene matches: 8. CDR1 and CDR2 from the germline V gene are SGHTA and FQGNSA. The CDR3 here is CASSLAQRGGLGETQYF. The CDR3 DNA follows: TGTGCCAGCAGCTTAGCGCAGCGGGGGGGCCTTGGAGAGACCCAGTACTTC.

This rearrangement joins TRBV2 to TRBJ2-2; the D is unclear. The V gene's germline CDR1 is SNHLY and CDR2 FYNNEI. Between the trimmed V and J ends, which lost 7 bases and 4 bases, there was a span of 10 bases. The CDR3 loop spans 13 amino acids. The CDR3, as DNA: TGTGCCAGCACCCCTTCCCCCACCGGGGAGCTGTTTTTT. Protein sequence: CASTPSPTGELFF.

The V and J genes are TRBV7-8 and TRBJ1-6, with TRBD1 matching over 8 bases. Trimming removed 5 bases from V and 7 bases from J; junction bases left unmatched: 4. Looked up from germline, CDR1 is SGHVS and CDR2 is FQNEAQ. The CDR3 extends over 14 amino acids. The CDR3 here is CASSKTGGNSPLHF. Written as DNA, the CDR3 is TGTGCCAGCAGCAAAACAGGGGGAAATTCACCCCTCCACTTT.

This chain links TRBV10-3 with TRBJ1-1; TRBD1 might be the D (5 bases). CDR1 and CDR2 (germline): ENHRY, SYGVKD. V was clipped by 2 bases and J by 6 bases, with 13 bases between them. The CDR3 spans 14 residues. CDR3 in DNA: TGTGCCATCAGTGAGCGGAATCAGGGTCCTGAAGCTTTCTTT. The encoded protein is CAISERNQGPEAFF.

The V gene is TRBV18, the J gene TRBJ1-6; D is perhaps TRBD1 (6 bases). The CDR3 has 15 residues. The V end was cut by 4 bases, the J end by 5 bases, with 12 bases between. Germline V gene lookup returns CDR1 KGHSH and CDR2 LQKENI. CDR3 in amino acids: CASSQTQGNNSPLHF. The CDR3 bases are TGTGCCAGCTCACAAACCCAGGGGAATAATTCACCCCTCCACTTT.

The chain carries TRBV11-2 and TRBJ1-3, with D unclear. The CDR3 runs 15 residues. V lost 3 bases and J lost 2, with 11 bases in between. Germline assignment: CDR1 SGHAT and CDR2 FQNNGV. The CDR3 is CASSFKQQTGNTIYF. In DNA form, the CDR3 reads TGTGCCAGCAGCTTTAAACAGCAAACTGGAAACACCATATATTTT.